The 18 T cell receptor beta chains below come from one sample, sequenced in a study of cytomegalovirus exposure and HLA in healthy donors. Measured with immunoSEQ multiplex PCR; TCRdb has only the in-frame clones, and not every one. The sample shows approximately 200,000 clones, about 90% of them seen only once. The sample comprised PBMCs. These TCRs come from a woman younger than 30 in good health and CMV-seronegative.

V gene TRBV19 combines with J gene TRBJ1-5, with 7 nucleotides matching TRBD1. The CDR3 length is 16 residues. V was clipped by 7 bases and J by 5 bases; unmatched bases: 14. In germline, CDR1 is LNHDA, CDR2 SQIVND (reference sequence). CDR3 coding DNA: TGTGCCAGTATCCCTTCAGGGGGGCAGGACTATCAGCCCCAGCATTTT. Translated: CASIPSGGQDYQPQHF.

The gene calls are TRBV18 and TRBJ1-1; D may be TRBD1 (6 bases). Germline-derived CDR1 and CDR2 are KGHSH and LQKENI. This CDR3 spans 16 amino acids. The ends were cut back, 3 bases at V and 6 bases at J, with 20 bases in the middle. The CDR3 loop reads CASSPRRSGERAEAFF. CDR3 DNA sequence: TGTGCCAGCTCACCTCGCCGGTCAGGGGAGAGGGCTGAAGCTTTCTTT. Variable domain in full (rest from reference TRBV18 and TRBJ1-1): NAGVMQNPRHLVRRRGQEARLRCSPMKGHSHVYWYRQLPEEGLKFMVYLQKENIIDESGMPKERFSAEFPKEGPSILRIQQVVRGDSAAYFCASSPRRSGERAEAFFGQGTRLTVV.

The chain employs TRBV18 and TRBJ1-5, with 8 bases that match TRBD1. Germline assignment: CDR1 KGHSH and CDR2 LQKENI. This CDR3 contains 13 residues. V was pared by 5 bases and J by 4 bases, with 1 base of the junction left unmatched. CDR3 sequence (DNA): TGTGCCAGCTCAAGACAGGGGAATCAGCCCCAGCATTTT. Amino acids: CASSRQGNQPQHF.

The V call is TRBV27, the J call TRBJ1-2; D ambiguous. The V gene lost 3 bases and the J gene lost 6 bases, with 11 bases spanning the gap. Germline CDR1 and CDR2: MNHEY and SMNVEV (reference sequence). This CDR3 is built from 13 residues. CDR3: CASSFSVRDGYTF. The CDR3 nucleotides are TGTGCCAGCAGTTTCTCCGTCCGGGATGGCTACACCTTC.

This chain uses TRBV7-2 with TRBJ2-7; 7 bases align to TRBD1. This CDR3 spans 15 amino acids. Germline V gene lookup returns CDR1 SGHTA and CDR2 FQGNSA. Germline trimming cut 1 base from V and 0 bases from J; bases unmatched to any gene: 3. The CDR3 spells CASSLGGTASYEQYF. In nucleotides, the CDR3 is TGTGCCAGCAGCTTAGGTGGGACAGCCTCCTACGAGCAGTACTTC.

The chain has TRBV12-5 and TRBJ2-1; 9 nucleotides line up with TRBD1. The germline V gene encodes CDR1 LGHNT and CDR2 FRNRAP. This CDR3 has 16 residues. The V and J ends lost 6 bases and 9 bases, in that order; junction bases with no gene match: 15. CDR3 nucleotide sequence: TGTGCTAGTGGCGCGGCGCGGGGACAGGGCACAATTGAGCAGTTCTTC. Its protein is CASGAARGQGTIEQFF.

The rearrangement joins TRBV25-1 to TRBJ1-4; TRBD1 is a possible D gene (5 bases). The germline V gene encodes CDR1 MGHDK and CDR2 SYGVNS. CDR3 length: 15 residues. The V end was cut by 3 bases, the J end by 3 bases, with 11 bases between. This CDR3 reads CASSDRAYPNEKLFF. The DNA for the CDR3 is TGTGCCAGCAGTGACAGGGCCTATCCTAATGAAAAACTGTTTTTT.

The genes are TRBV10-2 and TRBJ2-5; D not certain. V was trimmed by 6 bases and J by 3 bases, leaving 5 bases between them. Germline V gene sequence: CDR1 WSHSY, CDR2 SAAADI. CDR3 length equals 11 residues. The CDR3 spells CASSLKETQYF. The CDR3 DNA follows: TGCGCCAGCAGCCTAAAAGAGACCCAGTACTTC.

Turning to this clone: Other DNA sequences in this sample translate to the same CDR3. The CDR3 DNA is TGCGCCAGCAGCTTTAGCGGGAGCTACGAGCAGTACTTC. Protein sequence: CASSFSGSYEQYF. V and J are TRBV5-1 and TRBJ2-7; 9 positions agree with TRBD2. Germline trimming cut 2 bases from V and 3 bases from J; bases unmatched to any gene: 0. The CDR3 spans 13 residues. In germline, CDR1 is SGHRS, CDR2 YFSETQ.

The rearrangement uses TRBV5-1 and TRBJ1-3; 8 bases line up with TRBD1. The J segment lost 4 bases and the V segment lost 4 bases, leaving 7 bases of the junction unmatched. The CDR3 runs to 15 residues. CDR1 and CDR2 (germline): SGHRS, YFSETQ. CDR3 nucleotides: TGCGCCAGCAGCACCCAGGGGGCGTTCGGAAACACCATATATTTT. It is translated as CASSTQGAFGNTIYF.

This chain connects TRBV9 to TRBJ1-3; D is possibly TRBD1 (5 bases). Germline V lookup: CDR1 SGDLS, CDR2 YYNGEE. This CDR3 spans 14 amino acids. V was pared by 3 bases and J by 5 bases, with 12 bases between. The chain's CDR3 is CASSAAGNRNTIYF. Here the CDR3 DNA reads TGTGCCAGCAGCGCGGCAGGGAATAGAAACACCATATATTTT.

The chain carries TRBV5-4 and TRBJ2-1; TRBD2 matches at 11 bases. V gave up 4 bases and J gave up 6 bases; unmatched junction bases: 6. The germline V gene encodes CDR1 SGHNT and CDR2 YYREEE (reference sequence). This CDR3 is built from 15 residues. The CDR3 bases are TGTGCCAGCAGCGGGACTAGCGGACTTACCAATGAGCAGTTCTTC. This translates into CASSGTSGLTNEQFF.

This chain connects TRBV19 to TRBJ2-5; 7 nucleotides match TRBD2. Germline V gene lookup returns CDR1 LNHDA and CDR2 SQIVND (reference sequence). Germline trimming cut 6 bases from V and 1 base from J; bases unmatched to any gene: 5. This CDR3 region has 14 residues. DNA for the CDR3: TGTGCCAGTAGGGGCGGGAGCTCCCAAGAGACCCAGTACTTC. This gives the protein CASRGGSSQETQYF.

This clone has only a few counts. This chain joins TRBV30 and TRBJ2-1; 13 bases align to TRBD2. V lost 2 bases, J lost 8 bases, and 9 bases stayed unmatched. Germline values: CDR1 GTSNPN, CDR2 SVGIG (reference sequence). CDR3 length: 16 amino acids. This CDR3 is CAWSRHGTSGIDEQFF. The CDR3 nucleotides are TGTGCCTGGAGTCGGCACGGGACTAGCGGGATTGATGAGCAGTTCTTC.

This rearrangement joins TRBV5-6 to TRBJ1-4; D gene unclear. Germline values: CDR1 SGHDT, CDR2 YYEEEE. This CDR3 comprises 15 residues. V was clipped by 0 bases and J by 8 bases, with 14 bases between them. The CDR3 spells CASSLGTGGSEKLFF. CDR3 bases: TGTGCCAGCAGCTTGGGGACGGGAGGGAGCGAAAAACTGTTTTTT. The full variable domain, in which reference TRBV5-6 and TRBJ1-4 provide the parts outside the CDR3, is DAGVTQSPTHLIKTRGQQVTLRCSPKSGHDTVSWYQQALGQGPQFIFQYYEEEERQRGNFPDRFSGHQFPNYSSELNVNALLLGDSALYLCASSLGTGGSEKLFFGSGTQLSVL.

CDR3 DNA: TGCGCCAGCAGCTTGGAGGGGCCCAGCTCCTATAATTCACCCCTCCACTTT. It specifies CASSLEGPSSYNSPLHF. V and J are TRBV5-1 and TRBJ1-6; tentative D call: TRBD1 (5 bases). CDR3 length: 17 amino acids. V shed 0 bases and J shed 0 bases, with 10 bases lying between them. Germline values: CDR1 SGHRS, CDR2 YFSETQ.

The chain couples TRBV19 to TRBJ2-7; 11 bases agree with TRBD2. Germline assignment: CDR1 LNHDA and CDR2 SQIVND (reference sequence). V was pared by 9 bases and J by 1 base, with 8 bases of the junction left unmatched. This CDR3 has 15 amino acids. Written as DNA, the CDR3 is TGTGCCAGCGACTCCGGGACTAGCGGTTCCTACGAGCAGTACTTC. Translated: CASDSGTSGSYEQYF. Using reference TRBV19 and TRBJ2-7 for the parts outside the CDR3, the full variable domain is DGGITQSPKYLFRKEGQNVTLSCEQNLNHDAMYWYRQDPGQGLRLIYYSQIVNDFQKGDIAEGYSVSREKKESFPLTVTSAQKNPTAFYLCASDSGTSGSYEQYFGPGTRLTVT.

The chain carries TRBV27 and TRBJ2-4; 7 nucleotides match TRBD1. There are 14 residues in the CDR3. In germline, CDR1 is MNHEY, CDR2 SMNVEV (reference sequence). Trimming took 6 bases from V and 6 from J; bases not matched to a gene: 8. This chain's CDR3 is CASSLGTARNIQYF. CDR3 nucleotide sequence: TGTGCCAGCAGCCTCGGGACAGCTCGAAACATTCAGTACTTC.